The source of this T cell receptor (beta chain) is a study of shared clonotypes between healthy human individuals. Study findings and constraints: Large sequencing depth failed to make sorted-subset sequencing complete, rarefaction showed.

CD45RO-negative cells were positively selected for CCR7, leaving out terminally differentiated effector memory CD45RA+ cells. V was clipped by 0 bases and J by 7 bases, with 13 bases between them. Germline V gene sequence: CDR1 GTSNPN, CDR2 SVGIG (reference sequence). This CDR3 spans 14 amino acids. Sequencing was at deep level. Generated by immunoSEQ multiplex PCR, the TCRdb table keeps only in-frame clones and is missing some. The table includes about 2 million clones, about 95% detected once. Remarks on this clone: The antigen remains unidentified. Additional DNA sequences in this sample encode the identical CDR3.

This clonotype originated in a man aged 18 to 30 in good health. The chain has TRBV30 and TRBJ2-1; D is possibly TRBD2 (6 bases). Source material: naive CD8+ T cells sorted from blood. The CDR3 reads CAWSVLAGRNEQFF. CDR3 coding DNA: TGTGCCTGGAGTGTGCTTGCAGGGAGGAATGAGCAGTTCTTC.